This T cell receptor (beta chain) is drawn from a study of blood T cells in healthy people across ages. Study-wide background: With template switching, about one barcoded beta molecule was captured per two T cells.

Every donor contributed roughly 10 milliliters of peripheral blood by blood draw. Sample-barcoded 5' priming and a J-beta primer mix drove a second PCR of about 6 to 11 cycles. TCRdb reanalysed the 5' RACE reads using MiXCR and keeps one entry per CDR3 protein. The table lists about 970,000 distinct CDR3 sequences, roughly 47% of them singletons. Comments on this clonotype: Its specificity is unknown.

V dropped 11 bases and J dropped 2 bases, with 14 bases sitting between them. This CDR3 has 13 residues. Germline V gives CDR1 MDHEN, CDR2 SYDVKM. Findings of the study overall: Correlation between TCR beta diversity and naive T cell percentage was strong. Unknown CMV status may confound age-related changes in expanded clones.

Sequenced sample: blood. The sequence was obtained from a woman aged 55-75 years in good health. The V gene is TRBV28, the J gene TRBJ2-3, with D perhaps TRBD2 (6 bases). CDR3 nucleotides: TGTGCCGCCAGACGGGGGAACACAGATACGCAGTATTTT. It yields the protein CAARRGNTDTQYF.